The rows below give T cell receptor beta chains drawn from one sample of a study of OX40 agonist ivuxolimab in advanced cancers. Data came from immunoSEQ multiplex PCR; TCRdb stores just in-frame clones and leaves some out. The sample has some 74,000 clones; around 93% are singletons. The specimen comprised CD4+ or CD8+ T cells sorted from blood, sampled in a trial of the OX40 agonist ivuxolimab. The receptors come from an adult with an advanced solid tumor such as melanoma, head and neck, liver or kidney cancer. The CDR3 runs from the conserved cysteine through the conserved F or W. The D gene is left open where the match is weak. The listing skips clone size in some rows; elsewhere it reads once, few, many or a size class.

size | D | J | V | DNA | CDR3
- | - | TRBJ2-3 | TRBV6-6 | TGTGCCAGCAGCCGGGGAGATACGCAGTATTTT | CASSRGDTQYF
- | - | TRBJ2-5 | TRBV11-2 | TGTGCCAGCAGCTTAGAGTTGGTGGGGCGGGAGACCCAGTACTTC | CASSLELVGRETQYF
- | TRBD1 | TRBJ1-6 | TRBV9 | TGTGCCAGCAGCCCCGGACAGGGGGGAAATTCACCCCTCCACTTT | CASSPGQGGNSPLHF
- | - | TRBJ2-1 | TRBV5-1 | TGCGCCAGCACGGAGGGGGGAGTCTCCTACAATGAGCAGTTCTTC | CASTEGGVSYNEQFF
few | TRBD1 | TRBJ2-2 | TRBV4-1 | TGCGCCAGCAGCCAAGTCCAGGGGGCTACCGGGGAGCTGTTTTTT | CASSQVQGATGELFF
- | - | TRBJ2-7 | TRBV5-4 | TGTGCCAGCAGCTCCTATGCGGTCGGGGGCGCTTACGAGCAGTACTTC | CASSSYAVGGAYEQYF
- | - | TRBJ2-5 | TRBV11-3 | TGTGCCAGCAGCAAACCTGGACAGCTCCAAGAGACCCAGTACTTC | CASSKPGQLQETQYF
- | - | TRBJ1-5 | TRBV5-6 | TGTGCCAGCAGCTTGAGAGACAGGTCTCAGCCCCAGCATTTT | CASSLRDRSQPQHF
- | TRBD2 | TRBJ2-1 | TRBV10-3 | TGTGCCATTCTAGCGGGAGTACACAATGAGCAGTTCTTC | CAILAGVHNEQFF
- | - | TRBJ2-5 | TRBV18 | TGTGCCAGCTCACCACCGTCGGGCCAAGAGACCCAGTACTTC | CASSPPSGQETQYF
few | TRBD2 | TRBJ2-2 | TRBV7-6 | TGTGCCAGCTCTAGCGGGGGGGACACCGGGGAGCTGTTTTTT | CASSSGGDTGELFF
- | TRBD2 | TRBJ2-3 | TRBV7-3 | TGTGCCAGCAGCCCCCTAGCGGGCGGCACAGATACGCAGTATTTT | CASSPLAGGTDTQYF